This T cell receptor beta chain derives from a study of T-cell memory formation after mild COVID-19. Study results and caveats: The study found contracting CD4+ clones mainly in CM and EM and contracting CD8+ clones in EMRA. Among clones contracting day 15 to 85, CD4/CD8 was balanced, whereas later expanders leaned CD4+. In pre-infection memory, a portion of responding clones appeared, which suggested that cross-reactive memory joined.

5'RACE, which relied on constant-segment primers, yielded TCR alpha and TCR beta cDNA libraries carrying sample barcodes and UMIs. TCRdb used MiXCR to reprocess the 5' RACE reads, holding one entry per CDR3 protein. The sample contains about 270,000 distinct CDR3 sequences, about a sixth of which appear only once. The CDR3 is 15 residues long. V lost 0 bases to trimming and J lost 1 base, with 9 bases between them. In germline, CDR1 is SGHTA, CDR2 FQGNSA. As concerns this clonotype: What it binds is unknown.

The TCR originated in a man aged 18 to 35 who had mild COVID-19 (a few samples of this study predate the infection). Cell type and time point are not known. Sequencing was done on a sample of PBMCs or a T cell subset sorted from them (not recorded which). The rearrangement links TRBV7-2 to TRBJ1-1; D is uncertain. The CDR3, as DNA: TGTGCCAGCAGCTTAGCGGCGGGGTCGAACACTGAAGCTTTCTTT. This sequence encodes CASSLAAGSNTEAFF.